The source of this T cell receptor (beta chain) is a study of T cells after yellow fever vaccination. This clonotype was observed a few times. Its antigen is not identified. There are 14 residues in the CDR3. The V and J ends lost 2 bases and 0 bases respectively, with 9 bases between them. CDR1 is SGHRS, CDR2 YFSETQ, per germline. Generation of TCR cDNA used 5'RACE template switching (which added a universal primer site and UMIs). In TCRdb, the 5' RACE reads were re-called with MiXCR into one record per CDR3 protein. The sample has roughly 400,000 distinct CDR3 sequences; 18% are singletons. The study's findings and limits: Repertoires sorted by FACS could include abundant clonotypes that are contaminants from the bulk population. After the booster, approximately 96% of CD4 and about nine tenths of CD8 primary-response clones were re-detected. Clonotypes shared by both compartments, CD4 and CD8, made up a small share.

Sequencing used PBMCs, obtained before the yellow fever booster vaccination. This TCR was sampled from a man younger than 35 who received the YFV17D yellow fever vaccine. The J gene is TRBJ2-7, the V gene TRBV5-1; TRBD2 might be the D (5 bases). The CDR3 reads CASSFDGGSYEQYF. CDR3 sequence (DNA): TGCGCCAGCAGCTTTGACGGAGGCTCCTACGAGCAGTACTTC.